These 9 T cell receptor beta chains came from one sample sequenced in a study of T cells in women clearing cervical HPV infection. Only in-frame clones appear in the TCRdb table, and some are missing; sequencing was by immunoSEQ multiplex PCR. The sample has about 40,000 clones. The source material was blood buffy coat. The receptors shown here come from a woman aged 18 to 75 with a cervical HPV16 infection that either progressed to CIN3+ or cleared (not recorded which).

As to this clone: The read terminates 3 residues before the CDR3 end, so the remaining end is supplied by the germline J gene. J is TRBJ2-7 and V is TRBV27; TRBD1 matches at 10 bases. With 5 bases clipped from V and 5 bases from J, the junction kept 9 bases outside the gene matches. The V gene's germline CDR1 is MNHEY and CDR2 SMNVEV (reference sequence). The CDR3 runs 15 residues. This CDR3 reads CASSGGQGIFHEQYF. CDR3 DNA (partial): TGTGCCAGCAGTGGGGGACAGGGGATTTTCCACGAG.

Here the CDR3 reads CASSPGLAGVRGVQYF. Incomplete CDR3 DNA: TGTGCCAGCAGTCCCGGACTAGCGGGAGTGAGGGGCGTT. The chain carries TRBV28 and TRBJ2-4; TRBD2 agrees at 13 bases. The read terminates 3 residues before the CDR3 end, so the remaining end is supplied by the germline J gene. CDR1 MDHEN and CDR2 SYDVKM come from the germline V gene. The CDR3 has 16 residues.

The part of the CDR3 DNA that was read is TGCGCCAGCAGCTTGGGTCCTAGGGGGGGGACTGAA. Its protein is CASSLGPRGGTE. The entire CDR3 is CASSLGPRGGTEAFF. The genes are TRBV5-1 and TRBJ1-1; a possible D gene is TRBD1 (6 bases). The sequenced fragment ends 3 residues before the CDR3 boundary, so the rest is inferred from the germline J gene. Germline V gene lookup returns CDR1 SGHRS and CDR2 YFSETQ. V lost 0 bases, J lost 5 bases, and 14 bases lay in between. The CDR3 sequence is 15 residues long.

In regard to this clone: Read sequence stops 3 residues before the CDR3 end, and the germline J gene provides the missing end. The J gene is TRBJ2-5, the V gene TRBV6-4; D gene uncertain. The CDR3 spans 13 residues. Per the germline V gene, CDR1 is MRHNA and CDR2 is SNTAGT. V lost 5 bases and J lost 3, with 10 bases in between. CDR3 sequence: CASSKQPKETQYF. The covered CDR3 bases are TGTGCCAGCAGTAAACAGCCTAAAGAGACC.

As for this clone: The observed sequence ends 3 residues before the CDR3 terminus, with the missing tail filled in from the germline J gene. The chain couples TRBV2 to TRBJ2-5, with TRBD2 identical over 7 bases. CDR1 and CDR2 from the germline V gene are SNHLY and FYNNEI. The ends lost 5 bases at V and 7 bases at J; junction bases unmatched: 13. CDR3 length: 15 residues. The CDR3 protein is CASSPPPGGRGTQYF. CDR3 DNA, as far as it was read: TGTGCCAGCAGTCCCCCCCCCGGGGGGAGGGGGACC.

The CDR3 here is CASSQEQGAGELFF. The sequenced part of the CDR3 DNA is TGTGCCAGCAGCCAAGAACAGGGGGCCGGGGAG. The chain uses TRBV16 and TRBJ2-2; 8 bases map to TRBD1. The read comes to an end 3 residues before the CDR3 does, leaving the germline J gene to fill in the end. The CDR3 runs to 14 residues. The germline CDR1 and CDR2 sequences are KGHSY and FQNENV. J lost 6 bases, V lost 2 bases, and 2 bases had no gene match.

Comments on this clone: The CDR3 end falls 3 residues outside the read, so it is completed with the germline J gene. This chain connects TRBV19 to TRBJ2-1, with 7 bases lining up with TRBD2. Germline V lookup: CDR1 LNHDA, CDR2 SQIVND (reference sequence). Germline trimming cut 5 bases from V and 6 bases from J; bases unmatched to any gene: 4. The CDR3 covers 13 residues. CDR3 sequence reads: CASSAGTTNEQFF. Partial CDR3 DNA: TGTGCCAGTAGTGCCGGGACTACCAATGAG.

Worth noting for this clone: The read comes to an end 3 residues before the CDR3 does, leaving the germline J gene to fill in the end. This sequence joins TRBV2 and TRBJ2-7, with 8 nucleotides matching TRBD2. CDR3 length: 13 amino acids. From germline, CDR1 is SNHLY and CDR2 FYNNEI. After removal of 7 bases from V and 4 bases from J, the junction contained 6 bases not matched to a gene. The chain's CDR3 is CASKAGVAYEQYF. CDR3 DNA, as far as it was read: TGTGCCAGCAAAGCGGGAGTGGCATACGAG. Based on the CDR3 plus reference TRBV2 and TRBJ2-7, the full variable domain is EPEVTQTPSHQVTQMGQEVILRCVPISNHLYFYWYRQILGQKVEFLVSFYNNEISEKSEIFDDQFSVERPDGSNFTLKIRSTKLEDSAMYFCASKAGVAYEQYFGPGTRLTVT.

On this clone itself: The read gets to within 3 residues of the CDR3 end, and the germline J gene fills in the rest. The chain uses TRBV5-1 and TRBJ1-2; 7 bases are a match to TRBD1. With 0 bases clipped from V and 4 bases from J, the junction kept 6 bases outside the gene matches. CDR3 size: 15 residues. The V gene's germline CDR1 is SGHRS and CDR2 YFSETQ. Incomplete CDR3 DNA: TGCGCCAGCAGCTTGGAGGCAGGGGGTCCCTATGGC. Its translation is CASSLEAGGPYG. The full CDR3 is CASSLEAGGPYGYTF.